This T cell receptor beta chain was identified during a study of blood T cell repertoires in COVID-19. The assay was immunoSEQ multiplex PCR, and TCRdb's table has in-frame clones only and misses some. The table includes about 110,000 clones, around 85% detected once. Germline trimming cut 2 bases from V and 3 bases from J; bases unmatched to any gene: 5. From germline, CDR1 is ENHRY and CDR2 SYGVKD. This CDR3 has 15 amino acids. V gene TRBV10-3 combines with J gene TRBJ1-2, with 8 bases that match TRBD1. The sequenced material came from peripheral blood. The clonotype comes from a man aged 65 to 85 with active or convalescent COVID-19. DNA of the CDR3: TGTGCCATCAGTGAGCCAGGGGGCGGCTACTATGGCTACACCTTC. Protein sequence: CAISEPGGGYYGYTF.